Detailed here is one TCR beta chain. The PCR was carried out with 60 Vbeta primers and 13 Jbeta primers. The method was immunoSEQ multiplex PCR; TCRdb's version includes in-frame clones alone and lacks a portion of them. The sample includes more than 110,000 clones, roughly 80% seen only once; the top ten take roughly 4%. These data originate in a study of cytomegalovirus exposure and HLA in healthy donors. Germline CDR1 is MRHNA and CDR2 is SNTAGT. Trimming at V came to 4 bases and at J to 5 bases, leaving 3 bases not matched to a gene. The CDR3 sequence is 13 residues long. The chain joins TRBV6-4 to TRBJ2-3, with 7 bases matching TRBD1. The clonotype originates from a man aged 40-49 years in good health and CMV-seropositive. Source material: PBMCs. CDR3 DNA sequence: TGTGCCAGCAGTGGGGACAGTAGAGATACGCAGTATTTT. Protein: CASSGDSRDTQYF.